The sequence of this TCR beta chain was determined in a study of cytomegalovirus exposure and HLA in healthy donors. The study, taken as a whole, reports: It was reportedly the case that the classifier diagnosed cytomegalovirus status with high specificity and sensitivity. The authors later found HLA-associated TCR beta chains more clonally expanded than equally common others. In a later analysis, across HLA loci, associated TCR counts were highest for DRB1, lowest for HLA-C.

The study ran its PCR with 60 Vbeta and 13 Jbeta primers. TCRdb's table, derived via immunoSEQ multiplex PCR, lists solely in-frame clones and lacks some. The sample consists of approximately 190,000 clones, roughly 77% of them appearing once. A note on this clone: Its specificity is unknown.

Material: PBMCs. The sequence was collected from a man aged 40-49 years in good health and CMV-seropositive.

The CDR3 spells CSAQGSYEQYF. DNA of the CDR3: TGCAGCGCCCAGGGCTCCTACGAGCAGTACTTC. V usage is TRBV29-1 and J usage is TRBJ2-7, with D tentatively TRBD1 (5 bases). The CDR3 extends over 11 amino acids. Germline lookup yields CDR1 SQVTM and CDR2 ANQGSEA. The V end lost 7 bases, the J end lost 0 bases, and 7 bases lay between the germline ends.